This T cell receptor (beta chain) was obtained from a study of STAT3 mutations in large granular lymphocyte leukemia. Study-wide points: Every T-cell large granular lymphocyte leukemia patient had at least one immunodominant TCR beta clonotype.

In germline, CDR1 is LGHNA, CDR2 YNFKEQ. This CDR3 spans 15 amino acids. V trimming: 0 bases; J trimming: 0 bases; junction bases outside the gene matches: 2. The data were produced by immunoSEQ multiplex PCR, yet TCRdb's version contains in-frame clones alone and is incomplete. The sample lists approximately 2,500 clones, approximately 30% seen once, with around 58% in the top ten. Concerning this clone itself: Antigen: not known.

The chain recombines TRBV4-2 with TRBJ2-7; the match to TRBD1 covers 7 bases. Sequenced material: PBMCs. The source is a human donor with T large granular lymphocyte leukemia. Some clones in this sample may be carry-over from other donors' samples. CDR3 DNA sequence: TGTGCCAGCAGCCAAGACTGGGACAGCTCCTACGAGCAGTACTTC. This codes for CASSQDWDSSYEQYF.